These 26 T cell receptor beta chains came from one sample sequenced in a study of blood T cell repertoires in COVID-19. Clones were read by immunoSEQ multiplex PCR, and TCRdb kept only the in-frame ones, dropping some. The data show around 250,000 clones, roughly 80% seen once. The sequenced sample consisted of PBMCs or T cells enriched from blood (not recorded which). The source of these receptors is a man over 45 who had recovered from COVID-19.

CDR3 in DNA: TGTGCCAGCAGCTTGGGACTAGCGGCCAGAGGGGATCAGTACTTC. It codes for CASSLGLAARGDQYF. V usage is TRBV5-5 and J usage is TRBJ2-5; 9 nucleotides agree with TRBD2. Losses at the gene ends were 0 bases for V and 11 bases for J; bases not matched to a gene: 11. The CDR3 runs 15 residues. Germline assignment: CDR1 SGHKS and CDR2 YYEKEE (reference sequence). The full variable domain, with the rest looked up from reference TRBV5-5 and TRBJ2-5, is DAGVTQSPTHLIKTRGQQVTLRCSPISGHKSVSWYQQVLGQGPQFIFQYYEKEERGRGNFPDRFSARQFPNYSSELNVNALLLGDSALYLCASSLGLAARGDQYFGPGTRLLVL.

The J gene is TRBJ2-3, the V gene TRBV27, with D perhaps matching TRBD1 (6 bases). CDR1 and CDR2 from the germline V gene are MNHEY and SMNVEV (reference sequence). The CDR3 loop spans 16 amino acids. V lost 4 bases and J 5 bases, leaving 19 bases between the germline ends. The CDR3 nucleotides are TGTGCCAGCAGTTCGCCGGCGGCAGGGGCCAGAGATACGCAGTATTTT. Its protein product is CASSSPAAGARDTQYF.

The rearrangement uses TRBV28 and TRBJ1-4, with TRBD1 matching over 9 bases. V gave up 8 bases and J gave up 8 bases; unmatched junction bases: 15. The CDR3 contains 16 residues. Per the germline V gene, CDR1 is MDHEN and CDR2 is SYDVKM. For the CDR3, the DNA is TGTGCCAGCGGGGGGGGACAGGGAGGCCGTGGCGAAAAACTGTTTTTT. As protein: CASGGGQGGRGEKLFF.

The chain employs TRBV19 and TRBJ2-1; the match to TRBD2 covers 9 bases. The CDR3 runs to 16 residues. V trimming: 7 bases; J trimming: 6 bases; junction bases outside the gene matches: 13. Germline CDR1 reads LNHDA; CDR2 reads SQIVND (reference sequence). CDR3 protein: CASTSGGPGALNEQFF. The CDR3 DNA follows: TGTGCCAGTACGAGCGGGGGGCCCGGGGCCCTCAATGAGCAGTTCTTC.

The chain links TRBV5-4 to TRBJ2-7; D possibly corresponds to TRBD2 (5 bases). Germline V gene data show CDR1 as SGHNT and CDR2 as YYREEE (reference sequence). V was pared by 5 bases and J by 0 bases, with 9 bases between. The CDR3 covers 13 residues. The CDR3 DNA follows: TGTGCCAGCAGTCGGAGGTACTCCTACGAGCAGTACTTC. It yields the protein CASSRRYSYEQYF.

The chain carries TRBV20-1 and TRBJ2-1, with TRBD2 matching over 8 bases. The CDR3 has 16 amino acids. V shed 3 bases and J 6 bases; nucleotides not matched to a gene: 13. Germline CDR1 DFQATT, CDR2 SNEGSKA (reference sequence). This CDR3 is CSASWVRGGRSNEQFF. CDR3 DNA sequence: TGCAGTGCTAGTTGGGTTCGGGGGGGAAGGAGCAATGAGCAGTTCTTC.

The gene calls are TRBV25-1 and TRBJ2-1, with TRBD2 matching over 8 bases. J was trimmed by 3 bases and V by 3 bases; bases with no gene match: 4. This CDR3 comprises 15 residues. Per the germline V gene, CDR1 is MGHDK and CDR2 is SYGVNS. Here the CDR3 reads CASSDSGAFYNEQFF. The CDR3 bases are TGTGCCAGCAGTGATAGCGGGGCCTTCTACAATGAGCAGTTCTTC.

This clone was recorded only once. The CDR3 spells CASSYSLSYDQPQHF. The DNA of the CDR3 is TGTGCCAGCAGTTACTCGTTGAGCTACGATCAGCCCCAGCATTTT. V and J are TRBV6-2 or TRBV6-3 and TRBJ1-5; D call uncertain. This CDR3 has 15 amino acids. The germline V gene encodes CDR1 MNHEY and CDR2 SVGEGT. Trimming stripped 0 bases from V and 5 bases from J, with 11 bases between.

The chain employs TRBV27 and TRBJ2-2; possibly TRBD2 for D (5 bases). Germline V lookup: CDR1 MNHEY, CDR2 SMNVEV (reference sequence). The V and J ends lost 3 bases and 6 bases respectively, with 11 bases between them. The CDR3 contains 14 residues. CDR3 protein: CASSFGGSAGELFF. For the CDR3, the DNA is TGTGCCAGCAGTTTTGGCGGGTCAGCCGGGGAGCTGTTTTTT.

This chain joins TRBV27 and TRBJ1-5; maybe TRBD1 (5 bases). CDR3 length equals 14 residues. Germline V gene lookup returns CDR1 MNHEY and CDR2 SMNVEV (reference sequence). Trimming shortened V by 6 bases and J by 4 bases, and 13 bases separated the two germline ends. The CDR3 region has the DNA TGTGCCAGCAGAGGACACCTGGAAAATCAGCCCCAGCATTTT. Protein: CASRGHLENQPQHF.

The chain has TRBV4-2 and TRBJ1-3, with TRBD1 matching over 7 bases. Germline-derived CDR1 and CDR2 are LGHNA and YNFKEQ. V lost 4 bases and J lost 4; bases outside the gene matches: 7. This CDR3 has 15 amino acids. For the CDR3, the DNA is TGTGCCAGCAGCCCCCAGGGGGTGGAAGGAAACACCATATATTTT. Protein sequence: CASSPQGVEGNTIYF.

The chain recombines TRBV9 with TRBJ2-7, with TRBD1 matching 9 bases. This CDR3 is 15 amino acids long. Germline V gene sequence: CDR1 SGDLS, CDR2 YYNGEE. V lost 3 bases to trimming and J lost 6 bases; unmatched junction nucleotides: 10. CDR3 region: CASSAGQGKSREQYF. CDR3 nucleotides: TGTGCCAGCAGCGCCGGACAGGGGAAAAGCCGCGAGCAGTACTTC. Full variable domain (missing parts from reference TRBV9 and TRBJ2-7): DSGVTQTPKHLITATGQRVTLRCSPRSGDLSVYWYQQSLDQGLQFLIQYYNGEERAKGNILERFSAQQFPDLHSELNLSSLELGDSALYFCASSAGQGKSREQYFGPGTRLTVT.

The chain joins TRBV10-2 to TRBJ2-5; perhaps TRBD2 as D (6 bases). The CDR3 contains 13 residues. Trimming shortened V by 8 bases and J by 1 base, and 11 bases separated the two germline ends. Germline values: CDR1 WSHSY, CDR2 SAAADI. The CDR3 nucleotides read TGCGCCAGCCGGGAGAGCGGCCAAGAGACCCAGTACTTC. Translation: CASRESGQETQYF.

The chain employs TRBV7-3 and TRBJ2-5; D is uncertain. The CDR3 extends over 14 amino acids. V lost 2 bases and J 4 bases, leaving 11 bases between the germline ends. Germline values: CDR1 SGHTA, CDR2 FQGTGA. In DNA, the CDR3 is TGTGCCAGCAGCTTATATCCGTCGGGAGAGACCCAGTACTTC. This translates into CASSLYPSGETQYF.

The V call is TRBV6-2 or TRBV6-3, the J call TRBJ1-3, with D possibly matching TRBD1 (6 bases). V dropped 6 bases and J dropped 0 bases, with 12 bases sitting between them. CDR1 and CDR2 (germline): MNHEY, SVGEGT. The length of the CDR3 is 15 residues. CDR3 nucleotides: TGTGCCAGCAGCCCGGACAGAAGCTCTGGAAACACCATATATTTT. Translating it yields CASSPDRSSGNTIYF.

The rearrangement joins TRBV7-3 to TRBJ1-1; unclear D gene. The ends were cut back, 5 bases at V and 1 base at J, with 11 bases in the middle. The CDR3 has 14 amino acids. Germline CDR1 reads SGHTA; CDR2 reads FQGTGA. The CDR3 coding sequence is TGTGCCAGCAGCCAGAGGAGGCAGAACACTGAAGCTTTCTTT. Its translation: CASSQRRQNTEAFF.

This clone occurred a few times. The chain is built from TRBV3-1 (or the pseudogene TRBV3-2) and TRBJ2-4; no clear D gene. The germline CDR1 and CDR2 sequences are LGHDT and YNNKEL (reference sequence). The V gene lost 1 base and the J gene lost 5 bases, with 6 bases spanning the gap. The CDR3 has 13 amino acids. CDR3 sequence reads: CASSQAQENIQYF. The CDR3 DNA is TGTGCCAGCAGCCAAGCTCAGGAAAACATTCAGTACTTC.

The V and J genes are TRBV7-9 and TRBJ1-1; D perhaps matches TRBD1 (6 bases). Trimming stripped 7 bases from V and 3 bases from J, with 9 bases between. The CDR3 has 12 amino acids. Germline V CDR1 and CDR2: SEHNR, FQNEAQ (reference sequence). This chain's CDR3 is CASKGGYTEAFF. CDR3 in DNA: TGTGCCAGCAAGGGGGGGTACACTGAAGCTTTCTTT.

Many counts were recorded for this clone. The chain recombines TRBV29-1 with TRBJ2-7; TRBD2 agrees at 8 bases. Germline CDR1 and CDR2: SQVTM and ANQGSEA. The length of the CDR3 is 13 residues. With 5 bases clipped from V and 9 bases from J, the junction kept 12 bases outside the gene matches. The CDR3 reads CSVTTSGGPGQYF. The CDR3 DNA sequence: TGCAGCGTTACAACTAGCGGAGGGCCAGGGCAGTACTTC.

V is TRBV9 and J is TRBJ2-1; 12 bases align to TRBD2. The CDR3 contains 16 residues. After removal of 3 bases from V and 7 bases from J, the junction contained 8 bases not matched to a gene. The V gene's germline CDR1 is SGDLS and CDR2 YYNGEE. The CDR3 DNA reads TGTGCCAGCAGCGCGAGACTAGCGGGAGAGGAAAATGAGCAGTTCTTC. As protein: CASSARLAGEENEQFF. The whole variable domain, remainder taken from reference TRBV9 and TRBJ2-1, is DSGVTQTPKHLITATGQRVTLRCSPRSGDLSVYWYQQSLDQGLQFLIQYYNGEERAKGNILERFSAQQFPDLHSELNLSSLELGDSALYFCASSARLAGEENEQFFGPGTRLTVL.

The chain joins TRBV6-2 or TRBV6-3 to TRBJ2-2; 9 positions agree with TRBD2. Trimming took 4 bases from V and 6 from J; bases not matched to a gene: 6. This CDR3 comprises 15 residues. The germline V gene has CDR1 MNHEY and CDR2 SVGEGT. CDR3 DNA: TGTGCCAGCAGTTGGGATAGCGGGAGTCCCGGGGAGCTGTTTTTT. Translating it yields CASSWDSGSPGELFF.

The rearrangement joins TRBV4-1 to TRBJ1-5; 8 bases fit TRBD1. CDR1 and CDR2 from the germline V gene are MGHRA and YSYEKL. The CDR3 has 16 residues. The ends lost 3 bases at V and 4 bases at J; junction bases unmatched: 8. CDR3 bases: TGCGCCAGCAGCCACGTCCCGGGACAGGCAAATCAGCCCCAGCATTTT. This sequence encodes CASSHVPGQANQPQHF.

The chain carries TRBV5-3 and TRBJ2-7, with 8 positions matching TRBD1. TRBV5-3 is an open reading frame whose function is uncertain. Germline trimming cut 7 bases from V and 2 bases from J; bases unmatched to any gene: 11. CDR3 length equals 15 residues. The CDR3 sequence: CARCPRQGAPYEQYF. CDR3 bases: TGTGCCAGATGCCCCCGTCAGGGGGCCCCCTACGAGCAGTACTTC.

In this sample, this clone turned up many times. The V call is TRBV6-4, the J call TRBJ2-2, with D tentatively TRBD2 (5 bases). V lost 2 bases to trimming and J lost 3 bases, with 7 bases between them. CDR3 length: 14 residues. Germline loops: CDR1 MRHNA, CDR2 SNTAGT. The CDR3 bases are TGTGCCAGCAGTGACGGGAGCGACACCGGGGAGCTGTTTTTT. Amino acids: CASSDGSDTGELFF.

The chain links TRBV19 to TRBJ2-1; D might be TRBD1 (6 bases). Germline V gene data show CDR1 as LNHDA and CDR2 as SQIVND (reference sequence). The CDR3 runs to 16 residues. V lost 7 bases to trimming and J lost 0 bases, with 16 bases between them. In nucleotides, the CDR3 is TGTGCCAGTACCCAAACAGGGAGAAGCTCCTACAATGAGCAGTTCTTC. This translates into CASTQTGRSSYNEQFF.

The chain couples TRBV3-1 (or the pseudogene TRBV3-2) to TRBJ2-3; TRBD2 might be the D (6 bases). Germline CDR1 reads LGHDT; CDR2 reads YNNKEL (reference sequence). This CDR3 comprises 19 residues. V lost 2 bases, J lost 1 base, and 22 bases lay in between. As DNA, the CDR3 is TGTGCCAGCAGCCAACAGCCGCTCCTCTTGGCGGGACGCACAGATACGCAGTATTTT. Amino acids: CASSQQPLLLAGRTDTQYF.